The 15 T cell receptor beta chains given below trace back to one sample, sequenced in a study of T cells in Graves' hyperthyroidism and ophthalmopathy. RNA transcripts gave rise to amplified TCR beta CDR3 regions. Researchers ran a first-round RT-PCR on the TCR CDR3 using the HTBI primer set. TCRdb re-called the multiplex PCR reads through MiXCR, storing one row per CDR3 protein. The table shows around 600,000 distinct CDR3 sequences, with approximately 15% occurring only once. Sequencing was carried out using blood. These receptors all stem from a woman between 45 and 65 years old with Graves' ophthalmopathy.

This clonotype was observed at least ten times. V and J are TRBV28 and TRBJ2-5, with a tentative D call TRBD1 (6 bases). Trimming took off 7 bases at V and 7 bases at J, with 16 bases between the two ends. CDR3 length: 13 residues. Looked up from germline, CDR1 is MDHEN and CDR2 is SYDVKM. CDR3: CASTGAARGTQYF. The DNA of the CDR3 is TGTGCCAGCACAGGGGCAGCCCGAGGGACCCAGTACTTC.

In its sample, this clonotype was seen many times. The V call is TRBV2, the J call TRBJ2-2; D possibly corresponds to TRBD1 (6 bases). The CDR3 length is 14 residues. Germline loops: CDR1 SNHLY, CDR2 FYNNEI. The V end lost 7 bases, the J end lost 0 bases, and 9 bases lay between the germline ends. CDR3 DNA sequence: TGTGCCAGCAAGGACAGCTCGAACACCGGGGAGCTGTTTTTT. This gives the protein CASKDSSNTGELFF.

This clonotype appeared a few times. The chain combines TRBV5-8 with TRBJ2-3, with TRBD1 matching over 9 bases. Germline V gene lookup returns CDR1 SGHTS and CDR2 YDEGEE. Trimming cost V 5 bases and J 2 bases; bases outside gene matches: 6. This CDR3 has 15 amino acids. This CDR3 is CASSSGTGTTDTQYF. The CDR3 bases are TGTGCCAGCAGTTCCGGGACAGGGACCACAGATACGCAGTATTTT.

This clonotype showed up just a few times. The chain employs TRBV9 and TRBJ1-6; D not certain. The CDR3 extends over 14 amino acids. V shed 3 bases and J shed 6 bases, with 10 bases lying between them. From germline, CDR1 is SGDLS and CDR2 YYNGEE. The CDR3 nucleotides are TGTGCCAGCAGCGCGAGAGGGTTTAATTCACCCCTCCACTTT. This sequence encodes CASSARGFNSPLHF.

This clonotype appeared a few times. This chain joins TRBV5-5 and TRBJ2-1, with 8 nucleotides matching TRBD1. Germline assignment: CDR1 SGHKS and CDR2 YYEKEE (reference sequence). V trimming: 0 bases; J trimming: 7 bases; junction bases outside the gene matches: 9. The CDR3 consists of 16 residues. Here the CDR3 reads CASSLEAGGFRNEQFF. DNA for the CDR3: TGTGCCAGCAGCTTGGAGGCAGGGGGCTTTAGGAATGAGCAGTTCTTC.

The chain combines TRBV25-1 with TRBJ2-3; 9 positions match TRBD2. The CDR3 runs 15 residues. After removal of 8 bases from V and 2 bases from J, the junction contained 8 bases not matched to a gene. The germline V gene encodes CDR1 MGHDK and CDR2 SYGVNS. The CDR3 DNA reads TGTGCCAGCGCACGACTAGCGGATGACACAGATACGCAGTATTTT. It translates to CASARLADDTDTQYF.

Ten or more counts support this clonotype. J is TRBJ2-3 and V is TRBV3-1; the D gene is possibly TRBD2 (6 bases). The V end lost 5 bases, the J end lost 1 base, and 10 bases lay between the germline ends. Germline CDR1 reads LGHDT; CDR2 reads YNNKEL (reference sequence). The CDR3 is 14 residues long. CDR3 sequence reads: CASSDPGGTDTQYF. The CDR3 DNA is TGTGCCAGCAGCGACCCGGGAGGCACAGATACGCAGTATTTT.

Of note for this clonotype: A read error is likely, as this CDR3 ends without the conserved phenylalanine or tryptophan. In DNA form, the CDR3 reads TGTGCCAGCAGGGGCCACCAGGGTAGCTCCTACAATGAGCAGTTCGTC. Amino acid sequence: CASRGHQGSSYNEQFV. The genes are TRBV2 and TRBJ2-1, with a possible D match to TRBD1 (5 bases). CDR1 SNHLY and CDR2 FYNNEI come from the germline V gene. The CDR3 totals 16 residues. V gave up 6 bases and J gave up 0 bases, with 15 bases separating them.

This clonotype has at least ten counts. V gene TRBV2 combines with J gene TRBJ2-3; D tentatively fits TRBD1 or TRBD2 (5 bases each). V lost 10 bases and J 0 bases, leaving 17 bases between the germline ends. Germline-derived CDR1 and CDR2 are SNHLY and FYNNEI. The CDR3 extends over 15 amino acids. The CDR3 spells CATPGGGSSTDTQYF. DNA for the CDR3: TGTGCCACCCCGGGTGGGGGATCTAGCACAGATACGCAGTATTTT.

The rearrangement joins TRBV27 to TRBJ2-2; D ambiguous. Germline-derived CDR1 and CDR2 are MNHEY and SMNVEV (reference sequence). V dropped 4 bases and J dropped 5 bases, with 8 bases sitting between them. CDR3 size: 13 residues. CDR3 residues: CASSSGETGELFF. Written as DNA, the CDR3 is TGTGCCAGCAGTTCTGGGGAAACCGGGGAGCTGTTTTTT.

This clonotype was observed a few times. The gene calls are TRBV7-2 and TRBJ2-4; 7 positions agree with TRBD1. CDR1 is SGHTA and CDR2 is FQGNSA in the germline V gene. V was clipped by 7 bases and J by 6 bases; unmatched bases: 9. The CDR3 sequence is 14 residues long. This CDR3 reads CASTPRDSRNIQYF. CDR3 bases: TGTGCCAGCACCCCCAGGGACAGCCGAAACATTCAGTACTTC.

This clonotype was picked up many times. The chain recombines TRBV18 with TRBJ2-1; 14 bases align to TRBD2. V dropped 6 bases and J dropped 9; count of bases not matched to a gene: 10. There are 16 residues in the CDR3. Germline V CDR1 and CDR2: KGHSH, LQKENI. The CDR3 sequence: CASSPSGLAGVSEQFF. The CDR3 bases are TGTGCCAGCTCGCCCTCGGGACTAGCGGGAGTCAGTGAGCAGTTCTTC.

This clonotype has ten or more counts. The V gene is TRBV7-2, the J gene TRBJ1-1; the D is unclear. Between the trimmed V and J ends, which lost 7 bases and 0 bases, there was a span of 9 bases. From germline, CDR1 is SGHTA and CDR2 FQGNSA. This CDR3 comprises 13 residues. The DNA for the CDR3 is TGTGCCAGCACGACCTACATGAACACTGAAGCTTTCTTT. This encodes CASTTYMNTEAFF.

This clonotype has at least ten counts. The J gene is TRBJ2-7, the V gene TRBV7-2; maybe TRBD2 (5 bases). The germline V gene encodes CDR1 SGHTA and CDR2 FQGNSA. V was trimmed by 3 bases and J by 6 bases, leaving 21 bases between them. The CDR3 extends over 16 amino acids. In DNA, the CDR3 is TGTGCCAGCAGCTTTACCTCCGGCGGACTGGGTGGCGAGCAGTACTTC. It codes for CASSFTSGGLGGEQYF.

The CDR3 protein is CASSLGGRGSGELFF. The CDR3 bases are TGTGCCAGCAGCTTAGGCGGGAGAGGCAGCGGGGAGCTGTTTTTT. The rearrangement uses TRBV11-2 and TRBJ2-2, with TRBD2 matching 7 bases. The V gene end was trimmed by 1 base and the J gene end by 7 bases; junction bases not matched to a gene: 6. Germline V gene data show CDR1 as SGHAT and CDR2 as FQNNGV. The CDR3 is 15 residues long.